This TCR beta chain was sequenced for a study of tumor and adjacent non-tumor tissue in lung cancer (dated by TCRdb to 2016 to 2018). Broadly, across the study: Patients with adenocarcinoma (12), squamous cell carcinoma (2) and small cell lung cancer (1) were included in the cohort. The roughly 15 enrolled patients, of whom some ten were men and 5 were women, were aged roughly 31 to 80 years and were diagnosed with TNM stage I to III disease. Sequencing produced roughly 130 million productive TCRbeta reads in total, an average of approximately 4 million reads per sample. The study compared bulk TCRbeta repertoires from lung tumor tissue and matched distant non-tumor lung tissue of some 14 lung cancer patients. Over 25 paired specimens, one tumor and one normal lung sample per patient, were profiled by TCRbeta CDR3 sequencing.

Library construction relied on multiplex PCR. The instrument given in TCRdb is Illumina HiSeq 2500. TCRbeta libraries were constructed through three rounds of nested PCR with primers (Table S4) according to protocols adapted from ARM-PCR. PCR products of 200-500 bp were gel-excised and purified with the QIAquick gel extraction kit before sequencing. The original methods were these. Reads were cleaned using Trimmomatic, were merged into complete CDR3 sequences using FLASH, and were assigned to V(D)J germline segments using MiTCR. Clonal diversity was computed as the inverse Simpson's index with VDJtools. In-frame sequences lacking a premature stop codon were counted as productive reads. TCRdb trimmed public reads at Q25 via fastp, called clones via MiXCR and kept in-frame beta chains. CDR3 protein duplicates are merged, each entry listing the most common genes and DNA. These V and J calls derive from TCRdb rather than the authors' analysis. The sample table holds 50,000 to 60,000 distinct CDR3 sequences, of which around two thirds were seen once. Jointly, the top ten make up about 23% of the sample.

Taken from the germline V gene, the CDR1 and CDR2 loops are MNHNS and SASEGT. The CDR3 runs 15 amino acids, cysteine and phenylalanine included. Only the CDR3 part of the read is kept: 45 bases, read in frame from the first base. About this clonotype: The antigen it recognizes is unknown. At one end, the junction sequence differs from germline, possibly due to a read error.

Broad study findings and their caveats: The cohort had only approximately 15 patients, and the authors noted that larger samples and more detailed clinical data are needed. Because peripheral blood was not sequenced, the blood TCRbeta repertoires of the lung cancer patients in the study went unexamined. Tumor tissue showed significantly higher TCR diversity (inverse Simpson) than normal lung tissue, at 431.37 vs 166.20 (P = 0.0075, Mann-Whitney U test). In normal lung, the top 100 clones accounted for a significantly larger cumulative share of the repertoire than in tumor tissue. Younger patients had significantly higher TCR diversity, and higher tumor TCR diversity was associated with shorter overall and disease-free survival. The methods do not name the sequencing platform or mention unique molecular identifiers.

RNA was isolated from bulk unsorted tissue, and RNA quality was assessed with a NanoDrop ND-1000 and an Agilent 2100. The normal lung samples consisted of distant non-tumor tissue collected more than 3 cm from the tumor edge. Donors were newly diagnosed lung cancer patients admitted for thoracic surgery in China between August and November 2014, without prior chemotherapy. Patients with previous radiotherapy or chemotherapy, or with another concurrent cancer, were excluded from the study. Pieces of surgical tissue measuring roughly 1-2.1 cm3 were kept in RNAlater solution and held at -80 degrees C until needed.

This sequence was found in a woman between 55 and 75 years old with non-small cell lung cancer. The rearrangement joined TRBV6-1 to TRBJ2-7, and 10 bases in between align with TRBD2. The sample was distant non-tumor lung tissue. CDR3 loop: CTSSEDSGGVYEQYF. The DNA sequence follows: TGTACCAGCAGTGAAGACAGCGGGGGGGTGTACGAGCAGTACTTC.